These 29 T cell receptor beta chains share one sample of origin, sequenced in a study of cytomegalovirus exposure and HLA in healthy donors. With 60 Vbeta and 13 Jbeta primers, the PCR was carried out. Profiled with immunoSEQ multiplex PCR; TCRdb holds only in-frame clones, not every one. This table holds some 190,000 clones, 76% found once. Sequenced input: PBMCs. These receptors came from a young man in good health and CMV-seronegative.

The chain employs TRBV30 and TRBJ2-1, with D unresolved. CDR3 length: 13 amino acids. V was clipped by 3 bases and J by 8 bases, with 14 bases between them. Germline V lookup: CDR1 GTSNPN, CDR2 SVGIG (reference sequence). For the CDR3, the DNA is TGTGCCTGGAGCGACCAGGTCACCGATGAGCAGTTCTTC. This codes for CAWSDQVTDEQFF.

This clone has only one observation. The genes are TRBV5-4 and TRBJ2-7; 14 nucleotides line up with TRBD2. Germline CDR1 and CDR2: SGHNT and YYREEE (reference sequence). The CDR3 is 15 residues long. V shed 5 bases, J shed 4 bases, and the junction held 5 bases outside the gene matches. CDR3 sequence (DNA): TGTGCCAGCAGTCTCCGACTAGCGGGAGGGTACGAGCAGTACTTC. Translation gives CASSLRLAGGYEQYF.

The CDR3 region has the DNA TGTGCCTGGAGTGCCCTCCCCGGCGGTGGCTACACCTTC. Its protein product is CAWSALPGGGYTF. The rearrangement links TRBV30 to TRBJ1-2; no definite D call. Trimming stripped 1 base from V and 7 bases from J, with 13 bases between. Germline V gene lookup returns CDR1 GTSNPN and CDR2 SVGIG (reference sequence). This CDR3 is 13 amino acids long.

J is TRBJ1-1 and V is TRBV2; the D gene is possibly TRBD1 (6 bases). Looked up from germline, CDR1 is SNHLY and CDR2 is FYNNEI. The CDR3 sequence is 12 residues long. The V end was cut by 7 bases, the J end by 1 base, with 7 bases between. CDR3 region: CASKGGNTEAFF. CDR3 nucleotides: TGTGCCAGCAAAGGGGGGAACACTGAAGCTTTCTTT.

The V call is TRBV6-1, the J call TRBJ2-3; D gene ambiguous. CDR1 and CDR2 (germline): MNHNS, SASEGT. The CDR3 contains 14 residues. Trimming cost V 6 bases and J 4 bases, with 14 bases left between them. The CDR3 bases are TGTGCCAGCAGAGCGTCCCCCCGGTCAGATACGCAGTATTTT. Protein sequence: CASRASPRSDTQYF.

The rearrangement uses TRBV28 and TRBJ1-2; a possible D gene is TRBD1 (5 bases). Germline V gene data show CDR1 as MDHEN and CDR2 as SYDVKM. The CDR3 has 13 residues. V lost 6 bases and J lost 3, with 11 bases in between. CDR3 protein: CASRRQQDYGYTF. The CDR3 DNA reads TGTGCCAGCAGACGACAGCAGGACTATGGCTACACCTTC.

V and J are TRBV5-6 and TRBJ1-3; D not certain. This CDR3 has 14 residues. Germline assignment: CDR1 SGHDT and CDR2 YYEEEE. Trimming cost V 2 bases and J 4 bases, with 10 bases left between them. The CDR3, as DNA: TGTGCCAGCAGCTTTAGTCGTTCCGGAAACACCATATATTTT. Its protein product is CASSFSRSGNTIYF.

The chain uses TRBV5-1 and TRBJ1-4; D gene uncertain. The CDR3 has 13 residues. V lost 2 bases, J lost 5 bases, and 7 bases lay in between. The germline gives CDR1 SGHRS, CDR2 YFSETQ. The CDR3 DNA is TGCGCCAGCAGCTTCCGAACAAATGAAAAACTGTTTTTT. Its protein is CASSFRTNEKLFF.

The genes are TRBV5-1 and TRBJ1-2; TRBD1 agrees at 7 bases. CDR3 length: 16 amino acids. CDR1 and CDR2 (germline): SGHRS, YFSETQ. Trimming took 0 bases from V and 3 from J; bases not matched to a gene: 8. CDR3 loop: CASSLDGTETYYGYTF. CDR3 nucleotide sequence: TGCGCCAGCAGCTTGGACGGGACAGAGACTTACTATGGCTACACCTTC.

The CDR3 reads CASSVEGQGTYEQYF. The CDR3 nucleotides read TGTGCCAGCAGCGTAGAGGGACAGGGTACCTACGAGCAGTACTTC. The chain recombines TRBV9 with TRBJ2-7; 9 bases align to TRBD1. This CDR3 comprises 15 residues. CDR1 and CDR2 (germline): SGDLS, YYNGEE. Unmatched junction bases numbered 3, after V lost 0 bases and J lost 2 bases.

The chain is built from TRBV5-6 and TRBJ1-5; D gene uncertain. The CDR3 runs to 17 residues. Trimming pared 1 base from V and 1 base from J, leaving 15 bases between. CDR1 is SGHDT and CDR2 is YYEEEE in the germline V gene. In DNA form, the CDR3 reads TGTGCCAGCAGCTTGAGTGGGCGGGGAGTGAGCAATCAGCCCCAGCATTTT. It specifies CASSLSGRGVSNQPQHF.

This rearrangement joins TRBV27 to TRBJ1-4, with D maybe TRBD1 (5 bases). The V gene lost 9 bases and the J gene lost 8 bases, with 16 bases spanning the gap. Looked up from germline, CDR1 is MNHEY and CDR2 is SMNVEV (reference sequence). The CDR3 contains 13 residues. CDR3 bases: TGTGCCAGAGGGGCAGCACGGAACGAAAAACTGTTTTTT. It translates to CARGAARNEKLFF.

CDR3 sequence: CASSILTGTGLTDTQYF. CDR3 coding DNA: TGTGCCAGCAGCATCCTAACCGGGACAGGACTCACAGATACGCAGTATTTT. The rearrangement links TRBV13 to TRBJ2-3; 8 bases fit TRBD1. Germline CDR1 reads PRHDT; CDR2 reads FYEKMQ (reference sequence). This CDR3 spans 17 amino acids. V dropped 5 bases and J dropped 2; count of bases not matched to a gene: 12.

This clone was observed a single time. This sequence joins TRBV5-1 and TRBJ2-7; TRBD1 matches 9 bases. The V and J ends lost 0 bases and 3 bases, in that order; junction bases with no gene match: 7. The CDR3 spans 16 residues. The V gene's germline CDR1 is SGHRS and CDR2 YFSETQ. DNA for the CDR3: TGCGCCAGCAGCTTGGCCGGTGTGGGACAGGGCTACGAGCAGTACTTC. This sequence encodes CASSLAGVGQGYEQYF.

The chain links TRBV2 to TRBJ2-5, with 14 positions matching TRBD2. Germline loops: CDR1 SNHLY, CDR2 FYNNEI. V shed 5 bases and J 5 bases; nucleotides not matched to a gene: 13. This CDR3 is 18 amino acids long. CDR3 DNA sequence: TGTGCCAGCAGTTGGGGGAGGGGACTAGCGGGGGAAGAGGAGACCCAGTACTTC. Translated: CASSWGRGLAGEEETQYF.

A remark on this clone: Distinct nucleotide sequences in the sample also encode this CDR3. V and J are TRBV19 and TRBJ2-7; 7 bases align to TRBD2. J was trimmed by 5 bases and V by 3 bases; bases with no gene match: 1. The CDR3 runs to 12 residues. The germline gives CDR1 LNHDA, CDR2 SQIVND (reference sequence). CDR3 coding DNA: TGTGCCAGTAGTATCGGGGGGAACGAGCAGTACTTC. Protein product: CASSIGGNEQYF.

The chain couples TRBV2 to TRBJ2-1, with TRBD2 identical over 8 bases. This CDR3 region has 16 residues. Germline CDR1 reads SNHLY; CDR2 reads FYNNEI. V lost 1 base, J lost 3 bases, and 5 bases stayed unmatched. The CDR3 nucleotides are TGTGCCAGCAGTGAAGTGCTCGGGGGGGGCTACAATGAGCAGTTCTTC. This sequence encodes CASSEVLGGGYNEQFF.

This chain uses TRBV7-9 with TRBJ2-2; 9 nucleotides match TRBD2. Germline V gives CDR1 SEHNR, CDR2 FQNEAQ (reference sequence). The CDR3 loop spans 18 amino acids. The J segment lost 8 bases and the V segment lost 4 bases, leaving 17 bases of the junction unmatched. The DNA for the CDR3 is TGTGCCAGCAGCTCCCATTCGTCCCTGGCGGGAGGGCCGGGGGAGCTGTTTTTT. It is translated as CASSSHSSLAGGPGELFF.

In its sample, this clone was seen once. The rearrangement joins TRBV5-1 to TRBJ1-1; D not certain. The CDR3 contains 13 residues. V was shortened by 4 bases and J by 6 bases, with 13 bases between the two germline ends. The germline V gene encodes CDR1 SGHRS and CDR2 YFSETQ. The CDR3: CASSAGQKAEAFF. DNA for the CDR3: TGCGCCAGCAGCGCAGGTCAGAAGGCTGAAGCTTTCTTT.

This clone was seen a handful of times. The V call is TRBV7-9, the J call TRBJ2-7; 7 bases align to TRBD2. Germline V gene lookup returns CDR1 SEHNR and CDR2 FQNEAQ (reference sequence). The ends lost 2 bases at V and 7 bases at J; junction bases unmatched: 8. The CDR3 contains 14 residues. DNA for the CDR3: TGTGCCAGCAGCTTACCCGGGAGGCGAGAGGAGCAGTACTTC. Translating it yields CASSLPGRREEQYF.

This clone has only one observation. The same CDR3 also results from other DNA sequences found in this sample. The chain is built from TRBV5-1 and TRBJ2-2; 7 positions agree with TRBD1. This CDR3 has 15 amino acids. V lost 0 bases to trimming and J lost 4 bases; unmatched junction nucleotides: 3. Per germline, CDR1 SGHRS and CDR2 YFSETQ. The CDR3 loop reads CASSLVAGGTGELFF. The CDR3 DNA sequence: TGCGCCAGCAGCTTGGTGGCAGGGGGCACCGGGGAGCTGTTTTTT.

The rearrangement links TRBV7-3 to TRBJ2-1; no clear D. This CDR3 is 15 amino acids long. V was pared by 3 bases and J by 7 bases, with 16 bases between. Germline CDR1 and CDR2: SGHTA and FQGTGA. CDR3 sequence: CASSLTADSGNEQFF. CDR3 nucleotide sequence: TGTGCCAGCAGCTTGACGGCCGACTCCGGTAATGAGCAGTTCTTC.

The V and J genes are TRBV13 and TRBJ2-5, with no clear D. This CDR3 is 14 amino acids long. The germline V gene has CDR1 PRHDT and CDR2 FYEKMQ (reference sequence). V was cut by 2 bases and J by 3 bases, with 10 bases left in between. The DNA for the CDR3 is TGTGCCAGCAGCTTAAGAGCCCCCGAAGAGACCCAGTACTTC. Amino acids: CASSLRAPEETQYF.

This sequence joins TRBV7-6 and TRBJ2-1; weak D call: TRBD2 (6 bases). The length of the CDR3 is 15 residues. V was pared by 5 bases and J by 7 bases, with 18 bases between. Per germline, CDR1 SGHVS and CDR2 FNYEAQ. The CDR3 DNA sequence: TGTGCCAGCAGCCCCGGGGGAGCGGGCCCTAATGAGCAGTTCTTC. It yields the protein CASSPGGAGPNEQFF.

CDR3 loop: CASSHLQTGGDTGELFF. In DNA, the CDR3 is TGTGCCAGCAGTCATCTCCAGACAGGGGGAGACACCGGGGAGCTGTTTTTT. The chain is built from TRBV28 and TRBJ2-2; 9 nucleotides line up with TRBD1. This CDR3 is built from 17 residues. V lost 5 bases, J lost 3 bases, and 10 bases stayed unmatched. Germline CDR1 and CDR2: MDHEN and SYDVKM.

The rearrangement joins TRBV12-1 to TRBJ2-7; TRBD2 was called by the table and not checked on the DNA. TRBV12-1 is designated a pseudogene. This CDR3 has 13 amino acids. CDR3 protein: CASSFGFPGEQYF. DNA of the CDR3: TGTGCCAGCAGCTTTGGATTCCCCGGGGAGCAGTACTTC.

The chain carries TRBV9 and TRBJ2-7; 10 positions agree with TRBD1. This CDR3 has 15 amino acids. The V segment lost 3 bases and the J segment 3 bases; nucleotides outside the gene matches: 6. From germline, CDR1 is SGDLS and CDR2 YYNGEE. The CDR3 region is CASSAAGTGDYEQYF. The CDR3 bases are TGTGCCAGCAGCGCGGCCGGGACAGGGGACTACGAGCAGTACTTC.

The CDR3: CASSANPTGLGNEQYF. Here the CDR3 DNA reads TGTGCCAGCAGCGCAAACCCTACAGGGTTGGGGAATGAGCAGTACTTC. V gene TRBV9 combines with J gene TRBJ2-7, with D maybe TRBD1 (6 bases). Germline V gene data show CDR1 as SGDLS and CDR2 as YYNGEE. With 3 bases removed from V and 7 bases from J, the gap between germline ends came to 23 bases. The CDR3 is 16 residues long.

There are a few counts of this clone. The chain uses TRBV27 and TRBJ2-1, with D perhaps matching TRBD1 (6 bases). Germline CDR1 reads MNHEY; CDR2 reads SMNVEV (reference sequence). V was pared by 4 bases and J by 8 bases, with 12 bases between. The CDR3 has 13 residues. DNA for the CDR3: TGTGCCAGCAGTTCGGACAGCAGGGATGAGCAGTTCTTC. This codes for CASSSDSRDEQFF.